Listed below are T cell receptor beta chains from one sample, sequenced in a study of blood T cell repertoires in COVID-19. Sequencing used immunoSEQ multiplex PCR; TCRdb keeps in-frame clones, though not all of them. The table lists around 370,000 clones, approximately 87% of them singletons. Sequencing used peripheral blood. These receptor sequences come from a woman aged 45-65 years with COVID-19, enrolled during active disease. CDR3s include the opening cysteine and the closing phenylalanine or tryptophan. Each record gives: J gene, V gene, CDR3 length, D gene, clone size, CDR3 protein, CDR3 DNA. The D gene is left open where the match is weak. A row's size may be missing; if present it is once, few, many or a size class.

>TRBJ2-1|TRBV7-2|18|TRBD2|once
CASTLAGTSGRAAREQFF
TGTGCCAGCACCTTAGCCGGGACTAGCGGGAGGGCCGCGCGTGAGCAGTTCTTC
>TRBJ2-1|TRBV19|13|NA|NA
CASSITGNNEQFF
TGTGCCAGTAGTATTACGGGGAACAATGAGCAGTTCTTC
>TRBJ2-7|TRBV15|15|TRBD1|NA
CATSREPGQGYEQYF
TGTGCCACCAGCAGAGAACCGGGACAGGGTTACGAGCAGTACTTC
>TRBJ2-1|TRBV5-6|15|NA|NA
CASSLAAGTYNEQFF
TGTGCCAGCAGCTTGGCCGCAGGAACCTACAATGAGCAGTTCTTC
>TRBJ2-3|TRBV7-8|20|TRBD2|NA
CASSLYLPSGSVGLTDTQYF
TGTGCCAGCAGCTTATATCTCCCTAGCGGGAGTGTGGGGCTCACAGATACGCAGTATTTT
>TRBJ2-7|TRBV28|16|NA|NA
CASSLGATGKWDEQYF
TGTGCCAGCAGTTTGGGAGCTACAGGGAAGTGGGACGAGCAGTACTTC
>TRBJ2-7|TRBV11-3|20|NA|NA
CASSLASPGTYTRSAYEQYF
TGTGCCAGCAGCTTAGCAAGTCCCGGGACTTATACCCGTTCAGCCTACGAGCAGTACTTC
>TRBJ2-3|TRBV18|19|TRBD2|NA
CASSPLGTSGGSSTDTQYF
TGTGCCAGCTCACCCCTCGGGACTAGCGGGGGCTCTAGCACAGATACGCAGTATTTT
>TRBJ2-5|TRBV15|13|TRBD2|NA
CATGSGVEETQYF
TGTGCCACCGGGAGCGGGGTAGAAGAGACCCAGTACTTC
>TRBJ2-3|TRBV27|14|TRBD1|NA
CASSKRQGADTQYF
TGTGCCAGCAGCAAGCGACAGGGGGCAGATACGCAGTATTTT